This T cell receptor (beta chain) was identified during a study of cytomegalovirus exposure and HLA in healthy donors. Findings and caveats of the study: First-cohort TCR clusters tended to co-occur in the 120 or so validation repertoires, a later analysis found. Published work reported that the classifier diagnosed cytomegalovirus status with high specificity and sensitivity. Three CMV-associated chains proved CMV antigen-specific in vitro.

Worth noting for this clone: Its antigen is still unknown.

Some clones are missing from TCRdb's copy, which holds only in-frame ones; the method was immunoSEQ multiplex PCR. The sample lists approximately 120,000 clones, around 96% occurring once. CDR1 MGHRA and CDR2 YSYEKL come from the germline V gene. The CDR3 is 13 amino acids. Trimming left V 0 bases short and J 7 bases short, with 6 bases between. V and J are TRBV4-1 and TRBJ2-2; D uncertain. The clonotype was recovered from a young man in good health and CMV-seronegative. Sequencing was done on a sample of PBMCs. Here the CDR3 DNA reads TGCGCCAGCAGCCAAGAACATTTCGGGGAGCTGTTTTTT. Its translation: CASSQEHFGELFF.